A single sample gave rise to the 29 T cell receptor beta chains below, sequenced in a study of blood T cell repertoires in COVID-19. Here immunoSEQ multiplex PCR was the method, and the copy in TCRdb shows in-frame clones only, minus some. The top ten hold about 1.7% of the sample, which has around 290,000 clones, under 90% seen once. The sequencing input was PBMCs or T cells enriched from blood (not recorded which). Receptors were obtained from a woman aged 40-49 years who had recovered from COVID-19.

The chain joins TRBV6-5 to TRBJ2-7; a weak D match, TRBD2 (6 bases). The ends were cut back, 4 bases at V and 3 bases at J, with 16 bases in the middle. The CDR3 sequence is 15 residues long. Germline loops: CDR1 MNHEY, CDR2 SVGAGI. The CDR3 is CASSSELGSGYEQYF. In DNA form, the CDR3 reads TGTGCCAGCAGTTCGGAACTAGGTAGCGGCTACGAGCAGTACTTC.

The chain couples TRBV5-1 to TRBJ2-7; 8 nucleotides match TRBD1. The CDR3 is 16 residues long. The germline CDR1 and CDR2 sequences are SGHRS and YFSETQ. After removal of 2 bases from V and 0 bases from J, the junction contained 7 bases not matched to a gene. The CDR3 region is CASSLLGQADSYEQYF. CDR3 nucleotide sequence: TGCGCCAGCAGCTTACTGGGACAGGCCGACTCCTACGAGCAGTACTTC.

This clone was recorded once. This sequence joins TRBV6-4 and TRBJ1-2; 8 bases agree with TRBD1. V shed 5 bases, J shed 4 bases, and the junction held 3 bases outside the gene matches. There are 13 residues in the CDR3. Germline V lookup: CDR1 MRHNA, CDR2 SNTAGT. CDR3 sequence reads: CASSFTGGYGYTF. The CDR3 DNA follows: TGTGCCAGCAGTTTTACAGGGGGCTATGGCTACACCTTC.

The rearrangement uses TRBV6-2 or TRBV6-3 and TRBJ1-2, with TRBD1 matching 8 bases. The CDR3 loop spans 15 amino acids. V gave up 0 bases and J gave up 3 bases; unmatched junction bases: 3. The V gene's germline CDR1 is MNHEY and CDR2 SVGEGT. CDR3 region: CASSYSAGGHYGYTF. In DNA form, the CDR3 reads TGTGCCAGCAGTTACTCGGCAGGGGGCCACTATGGCTACACCTTC.

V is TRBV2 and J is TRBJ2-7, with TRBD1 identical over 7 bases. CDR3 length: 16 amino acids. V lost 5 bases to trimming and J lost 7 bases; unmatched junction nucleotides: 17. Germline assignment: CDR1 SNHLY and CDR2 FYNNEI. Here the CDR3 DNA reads TGTGCCAGCAGTCAACAGGGGTTGGGTGAGGGTGAAGAGCAGTACTTC. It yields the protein CASSQQGLGEGEEQYF.

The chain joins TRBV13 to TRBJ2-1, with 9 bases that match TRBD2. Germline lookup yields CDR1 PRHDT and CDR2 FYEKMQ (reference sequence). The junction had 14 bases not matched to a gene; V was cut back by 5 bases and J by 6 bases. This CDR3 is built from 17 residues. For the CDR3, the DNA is TGTGCCAGCAGCCCGAGGGTAGCGGGAGTAGTAGTCAATGAGCAGTTCTTC. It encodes CASSPRVAGVVVNEQFF.

CDR3 loop: CASSILGAGVGYTF. The CDR3 DNA reads as TGTGCCAGTAGTATCCTTGGGGCAGGGGTTGGCTACACCTTC. The genes are TRBV19 and TRBJ1-2, with D possibly matching TRBD1 (6 bases). V was pared by 3 bases and J by 7 bases, with 15 bases between. Germline CDR1 LNHDA, CDR2 SQIVND (reference sequence). This CDR3 spans 14 amino acids.

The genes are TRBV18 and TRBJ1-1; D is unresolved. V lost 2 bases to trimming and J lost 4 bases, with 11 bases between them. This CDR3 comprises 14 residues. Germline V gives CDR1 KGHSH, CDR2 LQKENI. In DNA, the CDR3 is TGTGCCAGCTCACCAACGCAGTCATTCACTGAAGCTTTCTTT. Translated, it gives CASSPTQSFTEAFF.

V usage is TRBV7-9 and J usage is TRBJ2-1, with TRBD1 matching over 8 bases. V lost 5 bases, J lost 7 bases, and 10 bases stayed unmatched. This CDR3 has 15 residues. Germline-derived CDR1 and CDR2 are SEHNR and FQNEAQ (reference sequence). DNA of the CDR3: TGTGCCAGCAGCCCGGTGGTCAGGGGGCAAAATGAGCAGTTCTTC. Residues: CASSPVVRGQNEQFF.

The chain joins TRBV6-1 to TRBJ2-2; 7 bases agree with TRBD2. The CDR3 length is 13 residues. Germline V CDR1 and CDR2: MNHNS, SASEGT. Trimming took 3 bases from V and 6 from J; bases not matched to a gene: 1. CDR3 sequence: CASSETSPGELFF. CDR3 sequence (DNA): TGTGCCAGCAGTGAGACTAGCCCCGGGGAGCTGTTTTTT.

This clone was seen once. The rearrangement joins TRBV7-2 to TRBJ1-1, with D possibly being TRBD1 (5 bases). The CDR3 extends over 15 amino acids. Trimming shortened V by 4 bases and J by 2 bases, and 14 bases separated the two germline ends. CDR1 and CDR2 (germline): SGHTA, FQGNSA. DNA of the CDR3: TGTGCCAGCAGCTCCACCACAGGACAAAACACTGAAGCTTTCTTT. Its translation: CASSSTTGQNTEAFF.

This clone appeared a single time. The CDR3 loop reads CASSPHRSFSYEQYF. The CDR3 nucleotides are TGTGCCAGCAGTCCACACCGGAGTTTCTCCTACGAGCAGTACTTC. V is TRBV3-1 (or the pseudogene TRBV3-2) and J is TRBJ2-7; D unclear. This CDR3 region has 15 residues. V was shortened by 6 bases and J by 0 bases, with 15 bases between the two germline ends. CDR1 is LGHDT and CDR2 is YNNKEL in the germline V gene (reference sequence).

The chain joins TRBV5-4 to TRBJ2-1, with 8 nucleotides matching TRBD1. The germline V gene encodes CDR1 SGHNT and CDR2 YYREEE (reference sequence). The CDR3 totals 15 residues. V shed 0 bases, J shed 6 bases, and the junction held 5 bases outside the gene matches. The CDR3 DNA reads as TGTGCCAGCAGCTTGGACAGGGGGGCCTCCAATGAGCAGTTCTTC. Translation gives CASSLDRGASNEQFF. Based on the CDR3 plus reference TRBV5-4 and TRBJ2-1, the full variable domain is ETGVTQSPTHLIKTRGQQVTLRCSSQSGHNTVSWYQQALGQGPQFIFQYYREEENGRGNFPPRFSGLQFPNYSSELNVNALELDDSALYLCASSLDRGASNEQFFGPGTRLTVL.

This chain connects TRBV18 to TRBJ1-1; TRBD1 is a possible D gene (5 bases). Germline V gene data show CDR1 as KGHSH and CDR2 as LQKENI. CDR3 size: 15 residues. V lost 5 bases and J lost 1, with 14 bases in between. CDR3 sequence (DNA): TGTGCCAGCTCATTCTCGGTGCAGGGGAACACTGAAGCTTTCTTT. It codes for CASSFSVQGNTEAFF.

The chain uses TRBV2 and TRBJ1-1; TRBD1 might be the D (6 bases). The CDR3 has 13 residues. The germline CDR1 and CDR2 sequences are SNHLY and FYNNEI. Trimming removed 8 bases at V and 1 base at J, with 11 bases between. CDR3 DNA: TGTGCCAGCGGCAGGGGCGAGAACACTGAAGCTTTCTTT. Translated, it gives CASGRGENTEAFF.

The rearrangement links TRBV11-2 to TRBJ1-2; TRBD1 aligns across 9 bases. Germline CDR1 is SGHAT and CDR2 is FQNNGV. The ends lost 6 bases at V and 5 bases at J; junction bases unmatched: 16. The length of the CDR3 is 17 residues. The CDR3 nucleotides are TGTGCCAGCAGTATAACTACGGGACAGGGTGTACTTTATGGCTACACCTTC. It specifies CASSITTGQGVLYGYTF.

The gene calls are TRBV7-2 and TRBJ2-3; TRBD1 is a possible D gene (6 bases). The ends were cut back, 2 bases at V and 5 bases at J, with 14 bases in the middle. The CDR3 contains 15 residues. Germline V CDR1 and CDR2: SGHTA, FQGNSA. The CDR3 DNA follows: TGTGCCAGCAGCTTAAGGCAGGGGATAATAGATACGCAGTATTTT. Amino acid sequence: CASSLRQGIIDTQYF.

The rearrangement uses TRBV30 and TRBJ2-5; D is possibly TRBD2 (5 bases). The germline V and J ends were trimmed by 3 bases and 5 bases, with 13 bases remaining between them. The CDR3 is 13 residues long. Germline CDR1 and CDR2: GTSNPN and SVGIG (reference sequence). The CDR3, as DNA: TGTGCCTGGAGATCTCGGTCGGGGGAGACCCAGTACTTC. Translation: CAWRSRSGETQYF.

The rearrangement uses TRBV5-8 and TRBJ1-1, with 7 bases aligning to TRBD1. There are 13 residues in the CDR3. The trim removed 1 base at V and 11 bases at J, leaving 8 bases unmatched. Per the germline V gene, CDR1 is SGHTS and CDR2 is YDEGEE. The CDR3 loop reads CASSLSRGRGAFF. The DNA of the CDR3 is TGTGCCAGCAGCTTGAGTAGGGGGCGCGGGGCTTTCTTT.

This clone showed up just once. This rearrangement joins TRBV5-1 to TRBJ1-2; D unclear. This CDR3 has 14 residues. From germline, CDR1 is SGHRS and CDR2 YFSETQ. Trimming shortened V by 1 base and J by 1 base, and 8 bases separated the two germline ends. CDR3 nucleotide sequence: TGCGCCAGCAGCTTGCTACAGAATAACTATGGCTACACCTTC. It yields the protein CASSLLQNNYGYTF.

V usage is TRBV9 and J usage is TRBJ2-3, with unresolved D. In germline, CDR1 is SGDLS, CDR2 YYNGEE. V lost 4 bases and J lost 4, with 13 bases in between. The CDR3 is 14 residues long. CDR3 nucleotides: TGTGCCAGCAGCTCCCTCGGTTCGGCAGATACGCAGTATTTT. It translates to CASSSLGSADTQYF.

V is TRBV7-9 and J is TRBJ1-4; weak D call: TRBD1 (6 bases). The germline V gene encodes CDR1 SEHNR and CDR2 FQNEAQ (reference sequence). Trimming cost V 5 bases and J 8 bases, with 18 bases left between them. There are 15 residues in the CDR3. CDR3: CASSKDGGTNEKLFF. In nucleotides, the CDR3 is TGTGCCAGCAGCAAGGATGGGGGCACAAACGAAAAACTGTTTTTT.

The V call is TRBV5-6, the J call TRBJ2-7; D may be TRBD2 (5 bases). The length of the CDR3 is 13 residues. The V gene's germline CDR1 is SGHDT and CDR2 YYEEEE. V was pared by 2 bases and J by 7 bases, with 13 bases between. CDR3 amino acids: CASSFRPTGEQYF. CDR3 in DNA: TGTGCCAGCAGCTTTCGGCCGACGGGGGAGCAGTACTTC.

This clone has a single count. The CDR3 reads CASSPQVADTQYF. The CDR3 region has the DNA TGTGCCAGCAGCCCACAGGTCGCAGATACGCAGTATTTT. The chain couples TRBV9 to TRBJ2-3; D is possibly TRBD1 (5 bases). Germline-derived CDR1 and CDR2 are SGDLS and YYNGEE. The V end lost 4 bases, the J end lost 4 bases, and 10 bases lay between the germline ends. This CDR3 contains 13 residues.

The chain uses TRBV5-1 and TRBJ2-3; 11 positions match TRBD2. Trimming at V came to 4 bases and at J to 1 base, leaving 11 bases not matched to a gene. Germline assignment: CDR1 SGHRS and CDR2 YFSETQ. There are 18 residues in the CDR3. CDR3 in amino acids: CASSTSLAGGFGTDTQYF. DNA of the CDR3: TGCGCCAGCAGCACTAGTCTAGCGGGAGGCTTTGGCACAGATACGCAGTATTTT.

The CDR3 is CASSPHRGGYNEQFF. CDR3 in DNA: TGTGCCAGCAGCCCCCACCGGGGGGGTTACAATGAGCAGTTCTTC. J is TRBJ2-1 and V is TRBV9, with TRBD2 identical over 8 bases. The CDR3 covers 15 residues. Germline values: CDR1 SGDLS, CDR2 YYNGEE. The J segment lost 4 bases and the V segment lost 4 bases, leaving 7 bases of the junction unmatched.

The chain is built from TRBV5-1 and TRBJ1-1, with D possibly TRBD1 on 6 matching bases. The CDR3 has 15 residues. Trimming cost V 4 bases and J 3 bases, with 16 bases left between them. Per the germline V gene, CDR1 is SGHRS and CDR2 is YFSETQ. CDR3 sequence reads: CASSPSGGGYTEAFF. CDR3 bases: TGCGCCAGCAGCCCCAGTGGGGGGGGCTACACTGAAGCTTTCTTT.

The CDR3 sequence is CASSVGIHSGDEQFF. CDR3 nucleotides: TGTGCCAGCAGCGTAGGCATTCACAGCGGGGATGAGCAGTTCTTC. The genes are TRBV9 and TRBJ2-1; 7 bases are shared with TRBD2. The CDR3 is made up of 15 amino acids. The J segment lost 8 bases and the V segment lost 0 bases, leaving 8 bases of the junction unmatched. CDR1 SGDLS and CDR2 YYNGEE come from the germline V gene.

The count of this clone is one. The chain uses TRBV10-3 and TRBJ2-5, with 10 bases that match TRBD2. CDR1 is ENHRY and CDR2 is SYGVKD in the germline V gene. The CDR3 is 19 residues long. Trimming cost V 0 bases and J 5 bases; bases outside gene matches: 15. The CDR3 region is CAISESAWGTSVRLETQYF. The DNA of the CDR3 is TGTGCCATCAGTGAGTCCGCATGGGGGACTAGCGTTCGTCTGGAGACCCAGTACTTC.